This is a list of T cell receptor beta chains from one sample in a study of identical twins. TCRdb re-analysed the 5' RACE reads in MiXCR, keeping a single row per CDR3 protein. The table records about 690,000 distinct CDR3 sequences, 6% to 6.5% of them present only once. Specimen: naive T cells sorted from blood. Every receptor here comes from a man younger than 35 in good health. Both conserved end residues are trimmed from each CDR3. A D gene is named only where the DNA matches it firmly.

TRBV12-3/TRBV12-4	TRBD1	13	ASSPDSQGLYGYT
TRBV12-3/TRBV12-4	-	15	ASSLSLRGLVNEKLF
TRBV2	-	12	ASKEVSGANVLT
TRBV5-1	-	16	ASSLRGWRGSSYNEQF
TRBV10-3	-	12	AISDPGKNTEAF
TRBV9	TRBD2	12	ASSSGLAPGELF
TRBV18	-	12	ASSPPIGGNEQF
TRBV20-1	-	14	SATGLGTNSNSPLH
TRBV12-3/TRBV12-4	-	13	ASSPTGTLLNIQY
TRBV5-5	TRBD2	15	ASSLVRGEPAYNEQF
TRBV20-1	TRBD2	13	SASRLAGTYNEQF
TRBV28	TRBD2	13	ASSLLAAKQETQY
TRBV7-2	TRBD1	13	ASSAGQGVFYEQY
TRBV7-8	TRBD2	14	ASSWESGGIRETQY
TRBV20-1	-	11	SARGQMDYGYT
TRBV7-9	-	9	ASTGKNEQF
TRBV15	-	14	ATSSIGSAGIDEQF
TRBV11-1	-	16	ASSLVGDAGTFPYEQY
TRBV5-1	-	13	ASSLEGGTIDEQF
TRBV5-1	-	11	ASSRDHTGELF
TRBV20-1	TRBD2	17	SARRRLAGGPSTQETQY
TRBV27	-	12	ASSPPGALIPLH
TRBV5-5	TRBD1	13	ASIRGQGLPNVLT
TRBV5-1	-	12	ASSSGLQQETQY
TRBV25-1	-	11	ASSGADKKELF
TRBV20-1	-	11	SASSVRAGELF
TRBV5-1	TRBD2	11	ASSLDGRDTQY
TRBV29-1	-	17	SVEESTLPNLHANTEAF
TRBV20-1	TRBD2	10	SAPGGPYEQY
TRBV19	-	13	ASSTAGADTGELF
TRBV4-3	-	12	ASSQNVWIYEQY
TRBV5-1	TRBD1	11	ASSPRQGAEAF
TRBV11-2	-	16	ASTTLRSRAPGANVLT
TRBV7-8	TRBD1	14	ASSLPDRGLRDTQY
TRBV5-5	-	10	ASSRDRGEQF
TRBV12-3/TRBV12-4	-	12	ASTGVNLYNEQF
TRBV29-1	-	14	SVEEGAVDPNYGYT
TRBV20-1	-	17	SARTRQADTISGANVLT
TRBV28	TRBD1	15	ASSSGQVPLANYGYT
TRBV12-3/TRBV12-4	-	13	ASSSYRSSPYTQY
TRBV6-5	-	12	ASSYRGRSDEQY
TRBV5-5	-	15	ASSVGGRQGGQETQY
TRBV6-1	-	11	ASSERPGYEQY
TRBV12-3/TRBV12-4	-	12	ASERAGAGNTIY
TRBV12-3/TRBV12-4	-	12	ASSTAGRLAEAF
TRBV28	-	15	ASSLSGLPGGANVLT
TRBV30	-	13	AWSGTAFPGNTIY
TRBV7-3	-	11	ASSRDWLYEQY
TRBV21-1	-	12	ASGSGTGSYEQY
TRBV5-1	-	13	ASSLEPTSRETQY
TRBV30	-	12	AFTFQGFTDTQY
TRBV28	TRBD1	13	ASSFTGVLSYEQY
TRBV7-2	-	13	ASSLARGFAYEQY
TRBV24-1	TRBD2	14	ATMAPGPGLSGEQY
TRBV29-1	TRBD2	12	SVSGRARQETQY